These 19 T cell receptor beta chains were sequenced from one sample in a study of T-cell reconstitution after alpha-beta-depleted transplantation in children. Unique molecular identifiers were incorporated into the prepared TCRbeta library. Each CDR3 protein is one row after TCRdb ran MiXCR on the PCR reads. The sample lists about 980,000 distinct CDR3 sequences, less than 30% occurring once. Sequenced material: PBMCs, mostly from graft donor cells, taken 360 days after TCRalphabeta/CD19-depleted stem cell transplant. These receptors were collected from a boy younger than two who had a stem cell transplant for SCID, so the T cells may come from the graft donor.

The chain uses TRBV4-1 and TRBJ2-3; 14 bases fit TRBD2. The CDR3 has 20 residues. Germline V gene lookup returns CDR1 MGHRA and CDR2 YSYEKL. J was trimmed by 5 bases and V by 0 bases; bases with no gene match: 13. CDR3 bases: TGCGCCAGCAGCCAAGAGAAGGGACTAGCGGGGGCGGGGTCGGGAGATACGCAGTATTTT. Protein sequence: CASSQEKGLAGAGSGDTQYF.

The chain couples TRBV2 to TRBJ1-2, with 7 positions matching TRBD1. This CDR3 region has 14 residues. Germline V gene lookup returns CDR1 SNHLY and CDR2 FYNNEI. With 3 bases clipped from V and 3 bases from J, the junction kept 4 bases outside the gene matches. In DNA, the CDR3 is TGTGCCAGCAGTGACGACAGGGTGGACTATGGCTACACCTTC. Protein: CASSDDRVDYGYTF.

This sequence joins TRBV15 and TRBJ2-1; D ambiguous. Germline-derived CDR1 and CDR2 are LNHNV and YYDKDF (reference sequence). Trimming cost V 0 bases and J 4 bases, with 7 bases left between them. CDR3 length: 14 residues. This chain's CDR3 is CATSRDLQYNEQFF. The DNA of the CDR3 is TGTGCCACCAGCAGAGATCTCCAGTACAATGAGCAGTTCTTC. Variable domain in full (rest from reference TRBV15 and TRBJ2-1): DAMVIQNPRYQVTQFGKPVTLSCSQTLNHNVMYWYQQKSSQAPKLLFHYYDKDFNNEADTPDNFQSRRPNTSFCFLDIRSPGLGDTAMYLCATSRDLQYNEQFFGPGTRLTVL.

The rearrangement joins TRBV6-1 to TRBJ2-1; D unresolved. Germline loops: CDR1 MNHNS, CDR2 SASEGT. The CDR3 contains 15 residues. The V end was cut by 2 bases, the J end by 0 bases, with 8 bases between. This chain's CDR3 is CASSELESSYNEQFF. The CDR3 nucleotides read TGTGCCAGCAGTGAATTGGAAAGCTCCTACAATGAGCAGTTCTTC.

This sequence joins TRBV12-3 or TRBV12-4 and TRBJ1-1; D perhaps matches TRBD1 (5 bases). This CDR3 has 15 residues. Trimming removed 5 bases at V and 2 bases at J, with 15 bases between. The chain's CDR3 is CASSQGTKGNTEAFF. The CDR3 DNA sequence: TGTGCCAGCAGTCAGGGTACGAAGGGAAACACTGAAGCTTTCTTT.

This clonotype appeared a few times. The rearrangement uses TRBV24-1 and TRBJ2-1, with 7 bases lining up with TRBD1. Germline CDR1 KGHDR, CDR2 SFDVKD. This CDR3 is built from 16 residues. Trimming took 5 bases from V and 8 from J; bases not matched to a gene: 14. The CDR3 is CATSGPEGGPFYEQFF. CDR3 DNA: TGTGCCACCAGTGGGCCTGAAGGGGGCCCTTTCTATGAGCAGTTCTTC.

V is TRBV3-1 and J is TRBJ2-5; D is unresolved. Germline lookup yields CDR1 LGHDT and CDR2 YNNKEL (reference sequence). This CDR3 is 15 amino acids long. Trimming removed 1 base at V and 1 base at J, with 10 bases between. CDR3 nucleotides: TGTGCCAGCAGCCAAGTGGGGATTACCCAAGAGACCCAGTACTTC. Amino acids: CASSQVGITQETQYF.

J is TRBJ2-7 and V is TRBV6-1; the match to TRBD2 covers 8 bases. The germline CDR1 and CDR2 sequences are MNHNS and SASEGT. This CDR3 region has 14 residues. The junction had 7 bases not matched to a gene; V was cut back by 6 bases and J by 3 bases. The DNA of the CDR3 is TGTGCCAGCAGCCGGGCCGGGAGGGACTACGAGCAGTACTTC. Translating gives CASSRAGRDYEQYF.

There are a few counts of this clonotype. The genes are TRBV5-5 and TRBJ2-5, with D perhaps matching TRBD1 (6 bases). Germline lookup yields CDR1 SGHKS and CDR2 YYEKEE (reference sequence). With 5 bases removed from V and 1 base from J, the gap between germline ends came to 12 bases. The CDR3 spans 14 residues. The CDR3 DNA follows: TGTGCCAGCAGATTCGGACAGCCCCAAGAGACCCAGTACTTC. Its translation: CASRFGQPQETQYF.

There are a few counts of this clonotype. The chain joins TRBV12-3 or TRBV12-4 to TRBJ2-3, with 7 bases that match TRBD2. J gave up 1 base and V 2 bases, and 3 bases lay outside the gene matches. The CDR3 has 15 residues. CDR3 residues: CASSLLAGRTDTQYF. For the CDR3, the DNA is TGTGCCAGCAGTTTATTAGCGGGCCGCACAGATACGCAGTATTTT.

The chain employs TRBV7-9 and TRBJ2-5; D is ambiguous. This CDR3 is 15 amino acids long. Trimming took off 0 bases at V and 5 bases at J, with 13 bases between the two ends. Germline CDR1 SEHNR, CDR2 FQNEAQ (reference sequence). The CDR3: CASSLAVLGSETQYF. The CDR3 region has the DNA TGTGCCAGCAGCTTAGCGGTCCTGGGTTCGGAGACCCAGTACTTC.

The chain recombines TRBV12-3 or TRBV12-4 with TRBJ2-5; tentative D call: TRBD1 (5 bases). The CDR3 is 16 amino acids. The V and J ends lost 5 bases and 1 base respectively, with 17 bases between them. The CDR3 DNA is TGTGCCAGCAGTGCCTATCCTCCTGACAGCCAAGAGACCCAGTACTTC. Its protein product is CASSAYPPDSQETQYF.

The genes are TRBV12-3 or TRBV12-4 and TRBJ2-1, with D possibly TRBD2 on 5 matching bases. This CDR3 is 15 amino acids long. V lost 2 bases and J 0 bases, leaving 8 bases between the germline ends. The CDR3 region has the DNA TGTGCCAGCAGTTTAACACGGGGCTCCTACAATGAGCAGTTCTTC. Its protein is CASSLTRGSYNEQFF.

The sample holds a few counts of this clonotype. This sequence joins TRBV7-6 and TRBJ2-1; the D gene is possibly TRBD2 (5 bases). V was shortened by 2 bases and J by 8 bases, with 16 bases between the two germline ends. Germline V lookup: CDR1 SGHVS, CDR2 FNYEAQ. The CDR3 contains 15 residues. The CDR3, as DNA: TGTGCCAGCAGCTTACCCGGGGTGGGCTCGGATGAGCAGTTCTTC. It translates to CASSLPGVGSDEQFF.

The table lists this clonotype with a few counts. The rearrangement uses TRBV12-3 or TRBV12-4 and TRBJ2-1, with 8 positions matching TRBD2. The CDR3 loop spans 14 amino acids. The J segment lost 8 bases and the V segment lost 8 bases, leaving 11 bases of the junction unmatched. In DNA form, the CDR3 reads TGTGCCAGCCAAGTTTTGAACGGGGGGGATGAGCAGTTCTTC. Translated, it gives CASQVLNGGDEQFF.

The rearrangement joins TRBV6-2 or TRBV6-3 to TRBJ2-7; no definite D call. Trimming removed 4 bases at V and 6 bases at J, with 19 bases between. Germline CDR1 and CDR2: MNHEY and SVGEGT. This CDR3 spans 15 amino acids. The CDR3 nucleotides are TGTGCCAGCAGTTCCTCATGGTTGGTCTGGGCCGAGCAGTACTTC. This codes for CASSSSWLVWAEQYF.

CDR3 protein: CASSRVDRTLNTEAFF. The DNA of the CDR3 is TGTGCCAGCAGCCGGGTCGACAGGACGCTGAACACTGAAGCTTTCTTT. This chain joins TRBV27 and TRBJ1-1, with D possibly matching TRBD1 (6 bases). CDR1 and CDR2 from the germline V gene are MNHEY and SMNVEV (reference sequence). With 6 bases removed from V and 0 bases from J, the gap between germline ends came to 17 bases. The CDR3 loop spans 16 amino acids.

This rearrangement joins TRBV6-1 to TRBJ2-1; D is possibly TRBD2 (5 bases). Trimming pared 8 bases from V and 8 bases from J, leaving 19 bases between. CDR3 length equals 14 residues. Germline CDR1 MNHNS, CDR2 SASEGT. CDR3 in amino acids: CASSGVGSLDEQFF. In nucleotides, the CDR3 is TGTGCCAGCTCCGGGGTGGGCTCCTTGGATGAGCAGTTCTTC.

This clonotype was observed many times. This chain joins TRBV27 and TRBJ2-4; D ambiguous. Germline-derived CDR1 and CDR2 are MNHEY and SMNVEV (reference sequence). The CDR3 contains 10 residues. Trimming cost V 6 bases and J 6 bases, with 3 bases left between them. The DNA of the CDR3 is TGTGCCAGCAGCACAAACATTCAGTACTTC. Its translation: CASSTNIQYF.